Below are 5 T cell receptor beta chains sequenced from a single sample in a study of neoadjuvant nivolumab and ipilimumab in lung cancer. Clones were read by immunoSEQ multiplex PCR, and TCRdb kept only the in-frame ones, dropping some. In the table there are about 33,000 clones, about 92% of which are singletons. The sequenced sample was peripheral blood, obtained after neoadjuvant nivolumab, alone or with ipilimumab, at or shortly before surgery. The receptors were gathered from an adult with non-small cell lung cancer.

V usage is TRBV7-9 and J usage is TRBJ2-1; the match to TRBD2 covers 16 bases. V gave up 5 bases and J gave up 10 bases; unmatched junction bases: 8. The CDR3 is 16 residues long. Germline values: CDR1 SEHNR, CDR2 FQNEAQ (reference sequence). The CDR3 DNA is TGTGCCAGCAGCCCTCCGGGACTAGCGGGAGGGGGGGAGCAGTTCTTC. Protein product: CASSPPGLAGGGEQFF.

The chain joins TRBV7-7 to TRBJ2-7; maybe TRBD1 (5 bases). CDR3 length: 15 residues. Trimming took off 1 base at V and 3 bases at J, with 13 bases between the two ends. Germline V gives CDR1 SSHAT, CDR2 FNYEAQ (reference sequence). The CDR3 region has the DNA TGTGCCAGCAGCTTAGGGCAGGGTAGTGTCTACGAGCAGTACTTC. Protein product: CASSLGQGSVYEQYF.

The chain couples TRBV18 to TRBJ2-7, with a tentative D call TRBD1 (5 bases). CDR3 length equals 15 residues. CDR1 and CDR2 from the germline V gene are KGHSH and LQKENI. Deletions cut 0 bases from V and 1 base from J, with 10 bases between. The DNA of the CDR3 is TGTGCCAGCTCACCACCTGTGGCAGGGTCCTACGAGCAGTACTTC. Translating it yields CASSPPVAGSYEQYF.

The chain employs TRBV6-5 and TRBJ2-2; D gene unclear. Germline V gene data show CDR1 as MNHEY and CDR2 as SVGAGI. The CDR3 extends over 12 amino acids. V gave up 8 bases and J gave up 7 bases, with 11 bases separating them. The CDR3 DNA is TGTGCCAGCGGGGTCCGAGGCGGGGAGCTGTTTTTT. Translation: CASGVRGGELFF.

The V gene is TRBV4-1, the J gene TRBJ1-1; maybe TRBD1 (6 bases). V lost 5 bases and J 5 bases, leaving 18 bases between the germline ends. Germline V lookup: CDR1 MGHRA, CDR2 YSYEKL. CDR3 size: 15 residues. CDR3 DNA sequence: TGCGCCAGCAGCTCTGTGTTGACAGGCGGGACTGAAGCTTTCTTT. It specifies CASSSVLTGGTEAFF.